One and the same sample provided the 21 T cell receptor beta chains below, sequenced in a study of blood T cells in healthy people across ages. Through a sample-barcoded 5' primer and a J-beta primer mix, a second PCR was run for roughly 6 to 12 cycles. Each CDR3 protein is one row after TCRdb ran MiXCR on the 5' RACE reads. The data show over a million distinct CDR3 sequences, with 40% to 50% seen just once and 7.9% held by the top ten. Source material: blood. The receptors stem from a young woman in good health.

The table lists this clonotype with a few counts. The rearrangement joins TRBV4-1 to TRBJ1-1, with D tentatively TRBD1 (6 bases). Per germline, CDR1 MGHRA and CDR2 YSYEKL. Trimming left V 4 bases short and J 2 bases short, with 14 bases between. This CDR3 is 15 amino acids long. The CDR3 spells CASSRLAGANTEAFF. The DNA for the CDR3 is TGCGCCAGCAGCCGCCTGGCGGGGGCCAACACTGAAGCTTTCTTT.

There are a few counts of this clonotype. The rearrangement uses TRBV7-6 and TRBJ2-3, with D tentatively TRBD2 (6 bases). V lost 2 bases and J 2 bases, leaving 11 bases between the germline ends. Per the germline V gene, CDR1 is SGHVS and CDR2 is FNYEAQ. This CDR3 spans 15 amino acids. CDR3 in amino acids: CASSLSAGTTDTQYF. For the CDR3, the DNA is TGTGCCAGCAGCTTATCTGCGGGAACCACAGATACGCAGTATTTT.

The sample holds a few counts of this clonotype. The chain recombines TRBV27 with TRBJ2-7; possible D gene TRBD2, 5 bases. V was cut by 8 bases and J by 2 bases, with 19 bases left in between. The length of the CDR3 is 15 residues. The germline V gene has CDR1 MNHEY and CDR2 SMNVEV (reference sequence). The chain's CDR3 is CASLKYSEGTYEQYF. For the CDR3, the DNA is TGTGCCAGCCTCAAATACAGCGAGGGAACCTACGAGCAGTACTTC.

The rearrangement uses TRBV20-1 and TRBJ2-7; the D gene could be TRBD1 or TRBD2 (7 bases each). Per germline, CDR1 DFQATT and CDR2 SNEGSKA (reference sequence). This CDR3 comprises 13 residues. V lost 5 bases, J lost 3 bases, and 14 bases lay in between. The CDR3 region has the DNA TGCAGTGCTGCGGGGGACAGAGACTACGAGCAGTACTTC. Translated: CSAAGDRDYEQYF.

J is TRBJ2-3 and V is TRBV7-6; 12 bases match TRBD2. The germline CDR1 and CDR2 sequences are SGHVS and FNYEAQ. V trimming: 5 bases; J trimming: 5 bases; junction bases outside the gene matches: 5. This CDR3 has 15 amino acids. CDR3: CASSQTSGSGDTQYF. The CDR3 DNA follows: TGTGCCAGCAGCCAGACTAGCGGGAGTGGAGATACGCAGTATTTT.

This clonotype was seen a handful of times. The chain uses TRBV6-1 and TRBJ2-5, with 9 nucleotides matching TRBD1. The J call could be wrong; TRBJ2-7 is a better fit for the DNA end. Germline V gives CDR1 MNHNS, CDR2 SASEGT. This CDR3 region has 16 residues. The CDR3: CASSEDRRDRAYEQYF. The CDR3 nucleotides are TGTGCCAGCAGTGAAGATAGGAGGGACAGGGCTTACGAGCAGTACTTC.

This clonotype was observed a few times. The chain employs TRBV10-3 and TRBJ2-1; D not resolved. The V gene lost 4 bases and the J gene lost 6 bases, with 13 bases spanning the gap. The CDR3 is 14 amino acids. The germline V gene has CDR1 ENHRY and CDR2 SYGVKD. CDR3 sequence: CAISAGLGPNEQFF. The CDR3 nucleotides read TGTGCCATCAGTGCGGGCCTCGGGCCCAATGAGCAGTTCTTC.

DNA for the CDR3: TGTGCCAGCAGGCTGGGGGCAAGCGGCCAGCATTTT. Amino acid sequence: CASRLGASGQHF. The rearrangement uses TRBV28 and TRBJ1-5, with D maybe TRBD1 (6 bases). Germline V CDR1 and CDR2: MDHEN, SYDVKM. This CDR3 contains 12 residues. Trimming shortened V by 6 bases and J by 12 bases, and 15 bases separated the two germline ends.

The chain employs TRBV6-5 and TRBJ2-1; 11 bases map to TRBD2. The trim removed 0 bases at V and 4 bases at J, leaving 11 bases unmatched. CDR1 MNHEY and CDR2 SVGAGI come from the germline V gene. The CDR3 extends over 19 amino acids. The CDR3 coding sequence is TGTGCCAGCAGTTACTCGGGCCTAGCGGGGGGTCCCTTATACAATGAGCAGTTCTTC. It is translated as CASSYSGLAGGPLYNEQFF.

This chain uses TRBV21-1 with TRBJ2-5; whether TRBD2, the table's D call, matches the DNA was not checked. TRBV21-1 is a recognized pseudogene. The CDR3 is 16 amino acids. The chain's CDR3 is CASSNSTSGRLETQYF. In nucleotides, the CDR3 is TGTGCCAGCAGCAATTCTACTAGCGGGAGACTAGAGACCCAGTACTTC.

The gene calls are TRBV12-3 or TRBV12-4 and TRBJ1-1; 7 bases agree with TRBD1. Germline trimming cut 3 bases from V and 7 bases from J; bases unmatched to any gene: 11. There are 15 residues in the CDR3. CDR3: CASSFETLRGLEAFF. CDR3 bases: TGTGCCAGCAGTTTTGAAACTCTTAGGGGGCTTGAAGCTTTCTTT.

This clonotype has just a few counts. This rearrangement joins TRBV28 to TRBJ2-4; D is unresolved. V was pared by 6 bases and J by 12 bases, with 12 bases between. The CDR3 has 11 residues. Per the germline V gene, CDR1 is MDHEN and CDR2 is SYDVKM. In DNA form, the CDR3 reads TGTGCCAGCAGCGACTTGGAAAATCAGTACTTC. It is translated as CASSDLENQYF.

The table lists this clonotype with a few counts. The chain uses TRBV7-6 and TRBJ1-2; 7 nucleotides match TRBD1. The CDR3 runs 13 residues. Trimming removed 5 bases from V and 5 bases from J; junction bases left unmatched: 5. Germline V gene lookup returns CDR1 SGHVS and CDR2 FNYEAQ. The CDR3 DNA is TGTGCCAGCAGCAACAGGGGATCATATGGCTACACCTTC. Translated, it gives CASSNRGSYGYTF.

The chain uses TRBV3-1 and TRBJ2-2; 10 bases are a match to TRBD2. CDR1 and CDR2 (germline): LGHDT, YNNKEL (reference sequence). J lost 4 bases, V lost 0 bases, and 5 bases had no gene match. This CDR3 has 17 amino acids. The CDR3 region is CASSQERLAGVTGELFF. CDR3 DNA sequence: TGTGCCAGCAGCCAAGAAAGGCTAGCGGGAGTCACCGGGGAGCTGTTTTTT.

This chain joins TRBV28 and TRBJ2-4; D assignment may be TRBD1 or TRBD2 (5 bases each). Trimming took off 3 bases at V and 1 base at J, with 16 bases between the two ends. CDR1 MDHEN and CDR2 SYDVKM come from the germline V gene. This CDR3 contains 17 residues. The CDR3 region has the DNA TGTGCCAGCAGTTTTGGGTACGGGGCTCAGGCCAAAAACATTCAGTACTTC. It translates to CASSFGYGAQAKNIQYF.

CDR3 nucleotides: TGCAGTGCTAGACACACAGGGGGCGGCTATGGCTACACCTTC. It translates to CSARHTGGGYGYTF. J is TRBJ1-2 and V is TRBV20-1, with 9 bases fitting TRBD1. CDR1 DFQATT and CDR2 SNEGSKA come from the germline V gene (reference sequence). The CDR3 totals 14 residues. The J segment lost 4 bases and the V segment lost 2 bases, leaving 5 bases of the junction unmatched.

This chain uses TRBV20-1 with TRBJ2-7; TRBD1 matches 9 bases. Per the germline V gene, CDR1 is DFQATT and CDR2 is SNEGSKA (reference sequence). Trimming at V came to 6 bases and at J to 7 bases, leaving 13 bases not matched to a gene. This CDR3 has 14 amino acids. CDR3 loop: CSAEPGQGSGEQYF. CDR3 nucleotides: TGCAGTGCGGAACCGGGACAGGGATCTGGTGAGCAGTACTTC.

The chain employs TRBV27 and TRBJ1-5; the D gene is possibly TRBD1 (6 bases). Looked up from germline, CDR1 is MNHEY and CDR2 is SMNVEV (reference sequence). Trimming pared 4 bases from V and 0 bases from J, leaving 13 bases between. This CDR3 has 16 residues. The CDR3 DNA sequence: TGTGCCAGCAGTTCCCGCAGGGGCCTTAGCAATCAGCCCCAGCATTTT. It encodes CASSSRRGLSNQPQHF.

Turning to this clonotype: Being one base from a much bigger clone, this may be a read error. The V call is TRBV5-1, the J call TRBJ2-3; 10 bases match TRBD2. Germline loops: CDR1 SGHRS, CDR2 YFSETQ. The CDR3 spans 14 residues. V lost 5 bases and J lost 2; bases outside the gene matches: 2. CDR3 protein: CASSTSGDTDTQYF. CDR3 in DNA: TGCGCCAGCAGTACTAGCGGGGACACAGATACGCAGTATTTT. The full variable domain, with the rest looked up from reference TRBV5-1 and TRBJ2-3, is KAGVTQTPRYLIKTRGQQVTLSCSPISGHRSVSWYQQTPGQGLQFLFEYFSETQRNKGNFPGRFSGRQFSNSRSEMNVSTLELGDSALYLCASSTSGDTDTQYFGPGTRLTVL.

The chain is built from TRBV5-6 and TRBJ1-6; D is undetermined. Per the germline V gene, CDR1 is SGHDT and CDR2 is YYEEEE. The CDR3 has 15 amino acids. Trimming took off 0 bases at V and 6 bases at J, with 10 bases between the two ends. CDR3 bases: TGTGCCAGCAGCTTGGGTCGCCGGGTTAATTCACCCCTCCACTTT. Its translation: CASSLGRRVNSPLHF.

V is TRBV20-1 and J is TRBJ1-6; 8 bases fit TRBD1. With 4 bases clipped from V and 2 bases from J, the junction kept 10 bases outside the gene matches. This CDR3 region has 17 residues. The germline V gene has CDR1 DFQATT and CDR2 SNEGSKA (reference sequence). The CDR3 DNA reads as TGCAGTGCTACCATAACAGGGGGAAGGACCTATAATTCACCCCTCCACTTT. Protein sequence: CSATITGGRTYNSPLHF.